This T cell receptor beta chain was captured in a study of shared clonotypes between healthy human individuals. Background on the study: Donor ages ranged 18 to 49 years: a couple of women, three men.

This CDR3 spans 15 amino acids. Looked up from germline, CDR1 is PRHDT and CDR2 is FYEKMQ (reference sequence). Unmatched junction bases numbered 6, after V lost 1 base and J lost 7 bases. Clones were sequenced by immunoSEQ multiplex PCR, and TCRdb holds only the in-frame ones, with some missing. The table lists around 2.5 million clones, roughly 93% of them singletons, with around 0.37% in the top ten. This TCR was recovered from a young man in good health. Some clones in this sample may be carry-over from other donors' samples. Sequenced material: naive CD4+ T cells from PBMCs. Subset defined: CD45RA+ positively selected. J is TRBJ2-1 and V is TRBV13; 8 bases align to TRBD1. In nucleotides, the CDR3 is TGTGCCAGCAGCTTAGACAGGGGGAAGAGGAATGAGCAGTTCTTC. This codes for CASSLDRGKRNEQFF. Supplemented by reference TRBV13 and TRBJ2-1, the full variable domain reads AAGVIQSPRHLIKEKRETATLKCYPIPRHDTVYWYQQGPGQDPQFLISFYEKMQSDKGSIPDRFSAQQFSDYHSELNMSSLELGDSALYFCASSLDRGKRNEQFFGPGTRLTVL.